The 20 T cell receptor beta chains presented below share a single source sample, sequenced in a study of cytomegalovirus exposure and HLA in healthy donors. Both 60 Vbeta primers and 13 Jbeta primers went into the PCR. The assay was immunoSEQ multiplex PCR, and TCRdb's table has in-frame clones only and misses some. The sample records around 150,000 clones, over 70% being singletons. Input material: PBMCs. The receptors here all came from a man in his thirties or forties in good health and CMV-seronegative.

The chain employs TRBV28 and TRBJ2-7, with D perhaps matching TRBD2 (5 bases). The ends were cut back, 5 bases at V and 3 bases at J, with 14 bases in the middle. Germline V gene sequence: CDR1 MDHEN, CDR2 SYDVKM. The CDR3 contains 14 residues. CDR3 DNA sequence: TGTGCCAGCAGTCCATCAGCTGGGAGCTACGAGCAGTACTTC. Amino acids: CASSPSAGSYEQYF. The full variable domain, completed using reference TRBV28 and TRBJ2-7, is DVKVTQSSRYLVKRTGEKVFLECVQDMDHENMFWYRQDPGLGLRLIYFSYDVKMKEKGDIPEGYSVSREKKERFSLILESASTNQTSMYLCASSPSAGSYEQYFGPGTRLTVT.

This clone was seen only once. V is TRBV5-1 and J is TRBJ2-5; 14 positions agree with TRBD2. V gave up 3 bases and J gave up 4 bases; unmatched junction bases: 5. The CDR3 is 16 residues long. Per germline, CDR1 SGHRS and CDR2 YFSETQ. The CDR3 DNA reads as TGCGCCAGCAGCTACGGACTAGCGGGAGGAGGAGAGACCCAGTACTTC. Protein product: CASSYGLAGGGETQYF.

The rearrangement joins TRBV5-6 to TRBJ1-1, with 8 bases aligning to TRBD1. Per the germline V gene, CDR1 is SGHDT and CDR2 is YYEEEE. This CDR3 contains 14 residues. The V segment lost 5 bases and the J segment 3 bases; nucleotides outside the gene matches: 6. The CDR3 DNA sequence: TGTGCCAGCAGACGGACAGGGATTCACACTGAAGCTTTCTTT. Translating gives CASRRTGIHTEAFF.

The chain uses TRBV2 and TRBJ2-7; D is ambiguous. V was cut by 3 bases and J by 3 bases, with 9 bases left in between. Germline values: CDR1 SNHLY, CDR2 FYNNEI. This CDR3 region has 13 residues. The CDR3 bases are TGTGCCAGCAGTGACCAGGCGCTCTACGAGCAGTACTTC. It encodes CASSDQALYEQYF.

This sequence joins TRBV30 and TRBJ2-3; 12 bases line up with TRBD2. Germline assignment: CDR1 GTSNPN and CDR2 SVGIG (reference sequence). The CDR3 covers 15 residues. V shed 3 bases, J shed 2 bases, and the junction held 3 bases outside the gene matches. CDR3 amino acids: CAWSRLAGDTDTQYF. CDR3 bases: TGTGCCTGGAGCAGACTAGCGGGAGACACAGATACGCAGTATTTT.

This clone was recorded only once. The V gene is TRBV27, the J gene TRBJ1-1; D is possibly TRBD1 (5 bases). V dropped 8 bases and J dropped 4 bases, with 14 bases sitting between them. The CDR3 runs to 13 residues. Germline-derived CDR1 and CDR2 are MNHEY and SMNVEV (reference sequence). In DNA form, the CDR3 reads TGTGCCAGCGGCAGGGTTGGTGTCACTGAAGCTTTCTTT. It yields the protein CASGRVGVTEAFF.

The chain couples TRBV9 to TRBJ2-7; 8 nucleotides align to TRBD2. The CDR3 is 15 amino acids. Losses at the gene ends were 2 bases for V and 5 bases for J; bases not matched to a gene: 9. The germline gives CDR1 SGDLS, CDR2 YYNGEE. The CDR3 DNA reads as TGTGCCAGCAGCGTCCTCATGGGACTAGGTGACGAGCAGTACTTC. Translation gives CASSVLMGLGDEQYF.

The J gene is TRBJ1-2, the V gene TRBV7-9; 9 bases match TRBD1. Germline V gene lookup returns CDR1 SEHNR and CDR2 FQNEAQ (reference sequence). This CDR3 is built from 14 residues. Trimming cost V 1 base and J 7 bases; bases outside gene matches: 4. The CDR3 spells CASSLGQGGAGYTF. For the CDR3, the DNA is TGTGCCAGCAGCTTAGGACAGGGGGGTGCTGGCTACACCTTC. The full variable domain, in which reference TRBV7-9 and TRBJ1-2 provide the parts outside the CDR3, is DTGVSQNPRHKITKRGQNVTFRCDPISEHNRLYWYRQTLGQGPEFLTYFQNEAQLEKSRLLSDRFSAERPKGSFSTLEIQRTEQGDSAMYLCASSLGQGGAGYTFGSGTRLTVV.

This clone was found once. The rearrangement links TRBV13 to TRBJ1-1; 9 nucleotides line up with TRBD1. The CDR3 has 15 residues. After removal of 5 bases from V and 5 bases from J, the junction contained 9 bases not matched to a gene. The germline V gene has CDR1 PRHDT and CDR2 FYEKMQ (reference sequence). The CDR3 protein is CASSATGTGRTEAFF. DNA for the CDR3: TGTGCCAGCAGCGCCACCGGGACAGGGAGGACTGAAGCTTTCTTT. Variable domain in full (rest from reference TRBV13 and TRBJ1-1): AAGVIQSPRHLIKEKRETATLKCYPIPRHDTVYWYQQGPGQDPQFLISFYEKMQSDKGSIPDRFSAQQFSDYHSELNMSSLELGDSALYFCASSATGTGRTEAFFGQGTRLTVV.

This sequence joins TRBV29-1 and TRBJ2-1; D might be TRBD2 (6 bases). The ends were cut back, 5 bases at V and 8 bases at J, with 25 bases in the middle. The germline V gene encodes CDR1 SQVTM and CDR2 ANQGSEA. The CDR3 is 16 residues long. Written as DNA, the CDR3 is TGCAGCGTTCCCTCTCGACCCGGCGGGGTGCTCGATGAGCAGTTCTTC. This codes for CSVPSRPGGVLDEQFF.

This clone is a singleton in its sample. The gene calls are TRBV28 and TRBJ2-7; 8 nucleotides line up with TRBD1. Germline CDR1 reads MDHEN; CDR2 reads SYDVKM. The trim removed 6 bases at V and 7 bases at J, leaving 8 bases unmatched. The CDR3 loop spans 13 amino acids. The CDR3 coding sequence is TGTGCCAGCAGAAGAGGCAGGGGGCGAGAGCAGTACTTC. Translating gives CASRRGRGREQYF.

The V call is TRBV5-5, the J call TRBJ1-1, with 7 bases fitting TRBD1. The germline V gene encodes CDR1 SGHKS and CDR2 YYEKEE (reference sequence). V was clipped by 6 bases and J by 0 bases; unmatched bases: 8. CDR3 length: 15 amino acids. CDR3 sequence reads: CASNPLGQLNTEAFF. CDR3 sequence (DNA): TGTGCCAGCAACCCCCTGGGACAGCTGAACACTGAAGCTTTCTTT.

The chain carries TRBV30 and TRBJ1-1; D uncertain. CDR1 is GTSNPN, CDR2 SVGIG, per germline (reference sequence). V lost 8 bases, J lost 0 bases, and 10 bases lay in between. The CDR3 covers 12 residues. The DNA for the CDR3 is TGTGCCAGGCGGAACCTGAACACTGAAGCTTTCTTT. This translates into CARRNLNTEAFF.

The gene calls are TRBV7-3 and TRBJ1-1; tentative D call: TRBD1 (6 bases). The CDR3 has 12 residues. Germline V gene data show CDR1 as SGHTA and CDR2 as FQGTGA. The V end lost 3 bases, the J end lost 8 bases, and 10 bases lay between the germline ends. The CDR3 coding sequence is TGTGCCAGCAGCTTTGGGACATCAGAAGCTTTCTTT. This gives the protein CASSFGTSEAFF.

The chain employs TRBV2 and TRBJ1-4, with 7 bases fitting TRBD1. Germline V gene data show CDR1 as SNHLY and CDR2 as FYNNEI. Losses at the gene ends were 10 bases for V and 8 bases for J; bases not matched to a gene: 13. The CDR3 contains 14 residues. Here the CDR3 reads CATFSHRGDEKLFF. The CDR3, as DNA: TGTGCCACCTTTTCTCACAGGGGAGACGAAAAACTGTTTTTT.

The V gene is TRBV9, the J gene TRBJ2-3; 10 bases line up with TRBD2. J lost 2 bases, V lost 2 bases, and 8 bases had no gene match. CDR1 and CDR2 (germline): SGDLS, YYNGEE. The CDR3 sequence is 17 residues long. Here the CDR3 DNA reads TGTGCCAGCAGCGTTGACAGCGGGGGGGTCGCCACAGATACGCAGTATTTT. As protein: CASSVDSGGVATDTQYF.

This clone was seen a handful of times. The chain is built from TRBV5-1 and TRBJ2-7; D gene ambiguous. Trimming pared 5 bases from V and 2 bases from J, leaving 5 bases between. The CDR3 has 11 amino acids. CDR1 and CDR2 from the germline V gene are SGHRS and YFSETQ. CDR3 coding DNA: TGCGCCAGCAGACTCACCTACGAGCAGTACTTC. Translated: CASRLTYEQYF.

The chain recombines TRBV4-2 with TRBJ2-1; TRBD2 is a possible D gene (5 bases). The CDR3 totals 16 residues. The germline V and J ends were trimmed by 2 bases and 3 bases, with 14 bases remaining between them. CDR1 and CDR2 (germline): LGHNA, YNFKEQ. The CDR3 here is CASSQSVRRGYNEQFF. As DNA, the CDR3 is TGTGCCAGCAGCCAATCGGTGAGACGGGGCTACAATGAGCAGTTCTTC.

The chain couples TRBV7-9 to TRBJ2-3, with 14 bases aligning to TRBD2. There are 18 residues in the CDR3. Trimming at V came to 5 bases and at J to 6 bases, leaving 13 bases not matched to a gene. Looked up from germline, CDR1 is SEHNR and CDR2 is FQNEAQ (reference sequence). CDR3 in DNA: TGTGCCAGCAGCAAACCGGGACTAGCGGGAGAGGAGTGGGATACGCAGTATTTT. Protein product: CASSKPGLAGEEWDTQYF.

The table lists this clone with a few counts. The gene calls are TRBV7-9 and TRBJ1-2, with TRBD1 matching over 8 bases. Germline lookup yields CDR1 SEHNR and CDR2 FQNEAQ (reference sequence). Trimming at V came to 4 bases and at J to 7 bases, leaving 11 bases not matched to a gene. CDR3 length: 15 residues. The chain's CDR3 is CASSSGQGAWRGYTF. The CDR3 DNA sequence: TGTGCCAGCAGCTCGGGGCAGGGGGCCTGGCGTGGCTACACCTTC.